The 6 T cell receptor beta chains reported below all come from one sample, sequenced in a study of blood T cell repertoires in COVID-19. The protocol was immunoSEQ multiplex PCR, while the TCRdb copy is restricted to in-frame clones and leaves out a portion. Of approximately 440,000 clones listed, roughly 88% are singletons. The sequenced sample consisted of peripheral blood. The receptor source for this set is a woman in her forties or fifties with COVID-19, enrolled during active disease.

The chain employs TRBV7-2 and TRBJ2-3, with 11 bases fitting TRBD2. J was trimmed by 2 bases and V by 5 bases; bases with no gene match: 12. This CDR3 has 18 residues. The germline CDR1 and CDR2 sequences are SGHTA and FQGNSA. The DNA of the CDR3 is TGTGCCAGCAGCCGGGCCCCCCCTAGCGGGGGGCCCACAGATACGCAGTATTTT. It encodes CASSRAPPSGGPTDTQYF.

The V call is TRBV7-2, the J call TRBJ2-2, with D possibly matching TRBD2 (5 bases). V was trimmed by 6 bases and J by 6 bases, leaving 14 bases between them. The length of the CDR3 is 14 residues. Germline CDR1 SGHTA, CDR2 FQGNSA. The CDR3 loop reads CASRRDHSSGELFF. In DNA form, the CDR3 reads TGTGCCAGCAGGAGGGATCATAGTTCCGGGGAGCTGTTTTTT.

The J gene is TRBJ2-5, the V gene TRBV28, with D maybe TRBD1 (6 bases). Deletions cut 1 base from V and 2 bases from J, with 11 bases between. Germline loops: CDR1 MDHEN, CDR2 SYDVKM. This CDR3 has 15 residues. Here the CDR3 DNA reads TGTGCCAGCAGTTTATCAGGACAGATACAAGAGACCCAGTACTTC. Its protein product is CASSLSGQIQETQYF.

This clone was observed a few times. The chain combines TRBV5-4 with TRBJ2-7, with 12 bases lining up with TRBD2. The germline CDR1 and CDR2 sequences are SGHNT and YYREEE (reference sequence). This CDR3 region has 15 residues. V was pared by 4 bases and J by 3 bases, with 5 bases of the junction left unmatched. CDR3 nucleotide sequence: TGTGCCAGCAGCGACGGACTAGCGGGGTTCTACGAGCAGTACTTC. This gives the protein CASSDGLAGFYEQYF. The variable domain in full, completed from reference TRBV5-4 and TRBJ2-7, reads ETGVTQSPTHLIKTRGQQVTLRCSSQSGHNTVSWYQQALGQGPQFIFQYYREEENGRGNFPPRFSGLQFPNYSSELNVNALELDDSALYLCASSDGLAGFYEQYFGPGTRLTVT.

The genes are TRBV6-6 and TRBJ1-2; weak D call: TRBD1 (6 bases). Germline V lookup: CDR1 MNHNY, CDR2 SVGAGI (reference sequence). V gave up 6 bases and J gave up 7 bases, with 21 bases separating them. The CDR3 consists of 15 residues. The CDR3 region has the DNA TGTGCCAGCAGCCACGACAGTCACAGAGGGGGTGGCTACACCTTC. Its protein is CASSHDSHRGGGYTF.

This clone was recorded once. The chain is built from TRBV6-5 and TRBJ2-3, with D possibly being TRBD1 (6 bases). This CDR3 is 14 amino acids long. V lost 4 bases, J lost 1 base, and 9 bases lay in between. In germline, CDR1 is MNHEY, CDR2 SVGAGI. The CDR3 loop is CASSSGAGTDTQYF. CDR3 sequence (DNA): TGTGCCAGCAGTTCAGGGGCTGGCACAGATACGCAGTATTTT.